One and the same sample provided the 11 T cell receptor beta chains below, sequenced in a study of cytomegalovirus exposure and HLA in healthy donors. The PCR made use of 60 Vbeta and 13 Jbeta primers. The data were produced by immunoSEQ multiplex PCR, yet TCRdb's version contains in-frame clones alone and is incomplete. Of about 160,000 clones in the sample, roughly 72% were seen once. What was sequenced was PBMCs. Every receptor here comes from a woman aged 35 to 49 in good health and CMV-seronegative.

The chain links TRBV28 to TRBJ1-2, with 8 positions matching TRBD1. The J segment lost 8 bases and the V segment lost 2 bases, leaving 4 bases of the junction unmatched. The CDR3 is made up of 13 amino acids. Per the germline V gene, CDR1 is MDHEN and CDR2 is SYDVKM. CDR3 sequence (DNA): TGTGCCAGCAGTTTAAGCAGGGGGCAGGGCTACACCTTC. It is translated as CASSLSRGQGYTF.

The rearrangement links TRBV27 to TRBJ2-1; 8 bases are a match to TRBD2. The V segment lost 9 bases and the J segment 4 bases; nucleotides outside the gene matches: 8. The CDR3 is 14 amino acids. Germline values: CDR1 MNHEY, CDR2 SMNVEV (reference sequence). The CDR3 is CASERERGYNEQFF. The CDR3 DNA is TGTGCCAGTGAGCGGGAGAGGGGGTACAATGAGCAGTTCTTC.

The CDR3 DNA reads as TGTGCTAGTGGTTTGGCGAACACACAGCTGAACACTGAAGCTTTCTTT. This translates into CASGLANTQLNTEAFF. The rearrangement joins TRBV12-5 to TRBJ1-1; D is undetermined. In germline, CDR1 is LGHNT, CDR2 FRNRAP. V was pared by 1 base and J by 0 bases, with 12 bases between. The CDR3 has 16 amino acids.

CDR3 in amino acids: CAISGPSGSYNEQFF. In nucleotides, the CDR3 is TGTGCCATCAGTGGCCCTTCAGGCTCCTACAATGAGCAGTTCTTC. The chain uses TRBV10-3 and TRBJ2-1; D is unclear. V was pared by 4 bases and J by 0 bases, with 10 bases between. This CDR3 comprises 15 residues. Germline V gene sequence: CDR1 ENHRY, CDR2 SYGVKD.

This clone was seen a few times. The chain's CDR3 is CASSAGQGPLAVAGGKDTQYF. In nucleotides, the CDR3 is TGTGCCAGCAGCGCGGGACAGGGGCCTCTGGCTGTTGCGGGAGGGAAAGATACGCAGTATTTT. The chain joins TRBV9 to TRBJ2-3; D perhaps matches TRBD1 (10 bases). Germline V gives CDR1 SGDLS, CDR2 YYNGEE. Between the trimmed V and J ends, which lost 3 bases and 5 bases, there was a span of 34 bases. The CDR3 consists of 21 residues.

The chain has TRBV5-1 and TRBJ2-7; TRBD1 matches 9 bases. The germline CDR1 and CDR2 sequences are SGHRS and YFSETQ. The ends lost 2 bases at V and 5 bases at J; junction bases unmatched: 8. The CDR3 runs 15 residues. The CDR3 region has the DNA TGCGCCAGCAGCTTCCAAAGCGGGACAGGGAACGAGCAGTACTTC. Residues: CASSFQSGTGNEQYF.

The rearrangement uses TRBV5-1 and TRBJ2-3; D may be TRBD2 (5 bases). Deletions cut 1 base from V and 6 bases from J, with 6 bases between. The germline CDR1 and CDR2 sequences are SGHRS and YFSETQ. The CDR3 has 12 amino acids. Here the CDR3 DNA reads TGCGCCAGCAGCTTGAAGCGGGATACGCAGTATTTT. As protein: CASSLKRDTQYF.

The chain couples TRBV2 to TRBJ2-1; 8 nucleotides line up with TRBD2. V shed 8 bases, J shed 7 bases, and the junction held 10 bases outside the gene matches. This CDR3 spans 14 amino acids. Germline V lookup: CDR1 SNHLY, CDR2 FYNNEI. CDR3 coding DNA: TGTGCCAGCGGAGCGGGAGTGTCGAAAAATGAGCAGTTCTTC. Its protein product is CASGAGVSKNEQFF.

The chain recombines TRBV19 with TRBJ1-5; 8 bases agree with TRBD1. This CDR3 region has 16 residues. Germline-derived CDR1 and CDR2 are LNHDA and SQIVND (reference sequence). The V gene end was trimmed by 5 bases and the J gene end by 1 base; junction bases not matched to a gene: 7. CDR3 amino acids: CASSRLDRESNQPQHF. Here the CDR3 DNA reads TGTGCCAGTAGTCGCCTGGACAGGGAGAGCAATCAGCCCCAGCATTTT.

The CDR3 reads CASSLEGDRAYEQYF. Here the CDR3 DNA reads TGTGCCAGCAGCTTAGAGGGGGACAGAGCCTACGAGCAGTACTTC. The rearrangement links TRBV11-3 to TRBJ2-7; 7 bases align to TRBD1. The CDR3 has 15 amino acids. The V and J ends lost 0 bases and 2 bases, in that order; junction bases with no gene match: 4. Germline CDR1 is SGHNT and CDR2 is YENEEA.

Here the CDR3 DNA reads TGCGCCAGCAGCTTGGGGGGCGGACCCTTAACACCCGAGCAGTACTTC. Amino acids: CASSLGGGPLTPEQYF. The chain has TRBV5-1 and TRBJ2-7, with D possibly being TRBD1 (5 bases). V gave up 0 bases and J gave up 6 bases, with 19 bases separating them. This CDR3 is built from 16 residues. Germline CDR1 is SGHRS and CDR2 is YFSETQ.